This is a list of T cell receptor beta chains from one sample in a study of radiotherapy plus CTLA-4 blockade in lung cancer. Produced via immunoSEQ multiplex PCR; TCRdb's table is partial and in-frame only. Here the sample spans about 88,000 clones, 72% being singletons. Sequenced here: peripheral blood, sampled from a patient treated with radiotherapy plus ipilimumab. The origin of the receptors is a human donor with non-small cell lung cancer that progressed on radiotherapy plus ipilimumab. The CDR3 runs from the conserved cysteine through the conserved F or W. D genes are given only for firm matches. Clone sizes are given selectively: once, few, many, or a class where the clone is expanded.

once TRBD2 TRBJ2-3 TRBV7-2 CASTSGGGADTQYF TGTGCCAGCACTAGCGGGGGAGGCGCAGATACGCAGTATTTT
few NA TRBJ2-2 TRBV30 CAWTAVTNTGELFF TGTGCCTGGACCGCCGTGACTAACACCGGGGAGCTGTTTTTT
once NA TRBJ2-3 TRBV7-2 CASSLSLEGDTQYF TGTGCCAGCAGCTTAAGCCTAGAGGGAGATACGCAGTATTTT
few TRBD2 TRBJ2-7 TRBV5-6 CASSTGLAFSYEQYF TGTGCCAGCAGTACAGGACTAGCGTTCTCCTACGAGCAGTACTTC
NA TRBD1 TRBJ2-5 TRBV2 CAIRPGQGPQYF TGTGCCATCAGACCGGGACAGGGGCCCCAGTACTTC
few TRBD2 TRBJ2-1 TRBV11-3 CASSLGGSSYNEQFF TGTGCCAGCAGCTTAGGCGGGAGCTCCTACAATGAGCAGTTCTTC
few NA TRBJ2-1 TRBV7-3 CASSLEWTLPYNEQFF TGTGCCAGCAGCTTAGAGTGGACTCTTCCGTACAATGAGCAGTTCTTC
NA NA TRBJ1-4 TRBV11-2 CASSLGGVNEKLFF TGTGCCAGCAGCTTAGGGGGGGTTAATGAAAAACTGTTTTTT
NA NA TRBJ2-5 TRBV7-9 CASSLNRVDQETQYF TGTGCCAGCAGCTTAAACAGGGTAGACCAAGAGACCCAGTACTTC
NA TRBD1 TRBJ1-1 TRBV6-5 CASRQGAGMNTEAFF TGTGCCAGCCGTCAGGGGGCGGGTATGAACACTGAAGCTTTCTTT
NA NA TRBJ1-2 TRBV28 CASSLPQYYGYTF TGTGCCAGCAGTTTACCCCAGTACTATGGCTACACCTTC
NA NA TRBJ2-1 TRBV28 CASNLFGGTDEQFF TGTGCCAGCAATCTCTTCGGGGGGACAGATGAGCAGTTCTTC
NA NA TRBJ2-2 TRBV7-6 CASSLGSRGSGELFF TGTGCCAGCAGCTTAGGGAGCCGAGGGTCCGGGGAGCTGTTTTTT
once NA TRBJ1-2 TRBV5-1 CASRSRTNYGYTF TGCGCCAGCCGGTCCCGGACTAACTATGGCTACACCTTC
NA TRBD2 TRBJ2-3 TRBV5-6 CASSAGGGDTQYF TGTGCCAGCAGCGCGGGAGGGGGGGATACGCAGTATTTT
NA NA TRBJ1-2 TRBV29-1 CSVEGAYGYTF TGCAGCGTTGAAGGGGCGTATGGCTACACCTTC
NA TRBD2 TRBJ2-7 TRBV7-8 CASSLGGGRTYEQYF TGTGCCAGCAGCTTAGGGGGCGGGAGAACCTACGAGCAGTACTTC
NA TRBD1 TRBJ1-2 TRBV27 CASSPTGTAGYGYTF TGTGCCAGCAGTCCGACAGGGACTGCCGGCTATGGCTACACCTTC
few NA TRBJ2-3 TRBV9 CASSVEGGTDTQYF TGTGCCAGCAGCGTAGAAGGGGGCACAGATACGCAGTATTTT
few TRBD1 TRBJ1-2 TRBV10-3 CAISEPLGQVRGYTF TGTGCCATCAGTGAGCCCTTAGGACAGGTTCGGGGCTACACCTTC
NA TRBD2 TRBJ2-4 TRBV9 CASTPTSGRQNIQYF TGTGCCAGCACCCCCACTAGCGGGAGACAAAACATTCAGTACTTC
NA NA TRBJ2-3 TRBV28 CASSAGGGSTDTQYF TGTGCCAGCAGTGCGGGCGGTGGCTCCACAGATACGCAGTATTTT
NA TRBD1 TRBJ2-7 TRBV5-1 CASSSGTALGYEQYF TGCGCCAGCAGCTCCGGGACAGCTCTAGGCTACGAGCAGTACTTC
NA NA TRBJ2-5 TRBV7-3 CASSSTPQETQYF TGTGCCAGCAGCTCCACACCACAAGAGACCCAGTACTTC
NA NA TRBJ2-1 TRBV7-8 CASSPSRAGSSYNEQFF TGTGCCAGCAGCCCCTCTCGGGCGGGGAGCTCCTACAATGAGCAGTTCTTC
NA TRBD1 TRBJ2-6 TRBV5-4 CASSSRQGGGANVLTF TGTGCCAGCAGCAGTAGACAGGGTGGTGGGGCCAACGTCCTGACTTTC
medium-sized TRBD1 TRBJ2-1 TRBV5-1 CASSGETGGGEQFF TGCGCCAGCAGCGGTGAGACAGGGGGCGGTGAGCAGTTCTTC